This T cell receptor beta chain is from a study of CD8 T cells in Susac syndrome. Notes on the study in general: It was in TEMRA cells and active patients that Susac CD8+ clonal expansion peaked.

Reverse transcription of roughly 0.5 to 1 ug RNA was performed with random hexamers. TCRdb called the immunoSEQ multiplex PCR reads again in MiXCR, with one record for every CDR3 protein. The table has tens of thousands of distinct CDR3 sequences, roughly 94% seen once. In the case of this clonotype: Its antigen is unidentified.

There are 12 residues in the CDR3. The germline V and J ends were trimmed by 0 bases and 2 bases, with 2 bases remaining between them. The V gene's germline CDR1 is SGHDN and CDR2 FVKESK. TCR beta sequencing covered blood CD8+ and CD4+ T cells. Sequencing input: CD8+ T cells from PBMCs. V and J are TRBV14 and TRBJ2-7; D is ambiguous. The receptor's source is a human donor with Susac syndrome. CDR3 protein: CASSQETYEQYF. The CDR3 DNA is TGTGCCAGCAGCCAAGAGACCTACGAGCAGTACTTC.